This record looks at one T cell receptor beta chain sequence and its context. This entry comes from a study of blood T cell repertoires in COVID-19. Study-level information: T cells, B-cell-depleted T cells, or PBMCs supplied cDNA or gDNA.

Original data processing: Amplified reference gene primers provided the basis for estimating nucleated cell counts. TCRdb's table, derived via immunoSEQ multiplex PCR, lists solely in-frame clones and lacks some. V, J and clone size are taken as reported in that table, and D and trimming were inferred from the DNA itself. The sample holds more than 300,000 clones; 90% are singletons and the top ten take about 4.2%. Enrolled through a virtual design, the participants were between about 18 and 100 years of age and came from under 25 US areas. It was within 2 weeks before study entry that exposed participants met a COVID-19 case. The receptor was isolated from a woman aged 25-40 years who had been exposed to COVID-19. The sample consisted of PBMCs or T cells enriched from blood (not recorded which).

CDR3 amino acids: CASSLSSGQGIEQFF. The CDR3 DNA sequence: TGTGCCAGCAGCTTAAGCAGCGGACAGGGGATTGAGCAGTTCTTC. The chain carries TRBV7-6 and TRBJ2-1; 9 bases map to TRBD1. The CDR3 covers 15 residues. Germline assignment: CDR1 SGHVS and CDR2 FNYEAQ. V shed 2 bases and J 9 bases; nucleotides not matched to a gene: 8.